The next 22 T cell receptor beta chains were all read from a single sample in a study of cytomegalovirus exposure and HLA in healthy donors. 13 Jbeta primers and 60 Vbeta primers were used for the PCR. Method: immunoSEQ multiplex PCR; TCRdb's copy keeps in-frame clones and lacks some. The sample has over 150,000 clones; 70% to 80% are singletons. Sequences were obtained from PBMCs. The receptors come from a man aged 40-49 years in good health and CMV-seronegative.

This CDR3 reads CASSLLDRESPLHF. CDR3 coding DNA: TGTGCCAGCAGCTTGCTGGACAGGGAGTCACCCCTCCACTTT. The chain has TRBV5-8 and TRBJ1-6, with 8 bases identical to TRBD1. Germline V gene lookup returns CDR1 SGHTS and CDR2 YDEGEE. The CDR3 contains 14 residues. V shed 1 base and J 10 bases; nucleotides not matched to a gene: 4.

The count of this clone is one. This chain joins TRBV5-4 and TRBJ1-6, with 8 bases identical to TRBD1. J was trimmed by 10 bases and V by 5 bases; bases with no gene match: 5. Germline values: CDR1 SGHNT, CDR2 YYREEE (reference sequence). This CDR3 has 13 residues. The CDR3 DNA follows: TGTGCCAGCAGGGACAGGGTAGGATCACCCCTCCACTTT. Translation gives CASRDRVGSPLHF.

The chain joins TRBV7-9 to TRBJ2-5, with 9 bases identical to TRBD2. Germline trimming cut 2 bases from V and 4 bases from J; bases unmatched to any gene: 11. CDR1 SEHNR and CDR2 FQNEAQ come from the germline V gene (reference sequence). The CDR3 covers 17 residues. In DNA, the CDR3 is TGTGCCAGCAGCTTATTAGCGGGCGGGGGGGCAGGAGAGACCCAGTACTTC. It codes for CASSLLAGGGAGETQYF. Full variable domain (outside the CDR3, taken from reference TRBV7-9 and TRBJ2-5): DTGVSQNPRHKITKRGQNVTFRCDPISEHNRLYWYRQTLGQGPEFLTYFQNEAQLEKSRLLSDRFSAERPKGSFSTLEIQRTEQGDSAMYLCASSLLAGGGAGETQYFGPGTRLLVL.

This clone was seen a handful of times. The chain carries TRBV6-6 and TRBJ1-2; D perhaps matches TRBD1 (5 bases). Germline values: CDR1 MNHNY, CDR2 SVGAGI (reference sequence). The CDR3 loop spans 16 amino acids. V lost 6 bases and J lost 5, with 22 bases in between. CDR3 nucleotides: TGTGCCAGCAGCTCCGCCTTACTCAGGGCAACTTATGGCTACACCTTC. Translation: CASSSALLRATYGYTF.

The rearrangement uses TRBV11-2 and TRBJ2-1; the D gene is possibly TRBD1 (5 bases). Per the germline V gene, CDR1 is SGHAT and CDR2 is FQNNGV. V was clipped by 2 bases and J by 8 bases, with 19 bases between them. The CDR3 extends over 16 amino acids. CDR3 loop: CASSLRYGASVDEQFF. CDR3 DNA sequence: TGTGCCAGCAGCTTACGATATGGGGCCTCTGTGGATGAGCAGTTCTTC. Using reference TRBV11-2 and TRBJ2-1 for the parts outside the CDR3, the full variable domain is EAGVAQSPRYKIIEKRQSVAFWCNPISGHATLYWYQQILGQGPKLLIQFQNNGVVDDSQLPKDRFSAERLKGVDSTLKIQPAKLEDSAVYLCASSLRYGASVDEQFFGPGTRLTVL.

This chain joins TRBV2 and TRBJ2-6; D perhaps matches TRBD1 (7 bases). Per the germline V gene, CDR1 is SNHLY and CDR2 is FYNNEI. Deletions cut 5 bases from V and 0 bases from J, with 20 bases between. This CDR3 comprises 19 residues. The CDR3 region is CASSRDSRGGSSGANVLTF. The CDR3 bases are TGTGCCAGCAGTAGGGACAGTAGAGGGGGGAGCTCTGGGGCCAACGTCCTGACTTTC.

Ten or more counts support this clone. This sequence joins TRBV11-1 and TRBJ2-1; TRBD1 agrees at 8 bases. Germline values: CDR1 SGHAT, CDR2 FQDESV (reference sequence). The CDR3 consists of 15 residues. The J segment lost 4 bases and the V segment lost 5 bases, leaving 7 bases of the junction unmatched. In nucleotides, the CDR3 is TGTGCCAGCAGCCGTAGGACAGGGACTTACAATGAGCAGTTCTTC. Protein product: CASSRRTGTYNEQFF.

This rearrangement joins TRBV28 to TRBJ1-6; D is perhaps TRBD1 (5 bases). V lost 3 bases, J lost 10 bases, and 10 bases lay in between. This CDR3 has 13 residues. Per the germline V gene, CDR1 is MDHEN and CDR2 is SYDVKM. CDR3 nucleotide sequence: TGTGCCAGCAGTTTGTGGGGCGGCTCACCCCTCCACTTT. Translated: CASSLWGGSPLHF.

The CDR3: CASSTDSSYNEQFF. The CDR3, as DNA: TGTGCCAGCAGTACGGACAGCTCCTACAATGAGCAGTTCTTC. The chain links TRBV6-6 to TRBJ2-1; weak D call: TRBD1 (6 bases). Germline CDR1 is MNHNY and CDR2 is SVGAGI (reference sequence). The CDR3 runs 14 residues. The V and J ends lost 5 bases and 0 bases respectively, with 8 bases between them.

This rearrangement joins TRBV6-6 to TRBJ1-2, with 7 bases matching TRBD1. The trim removed 2 bases at V and 6 bases at J, leaving 9 bases unmatched. From germline, CDR1 is MNHNY and CDR2 SVGAGI (reference sequence). The CDR3 is made up of 15 amino acids. The CDR3 reads CASSYPRQGENGYTF. The DNA for the CDR3 is TGTGCCAGCAGTTACCCTAGACAGGGTGAGAATGGCTACACCTTC.

V and J are TRBV18 and TRBJ1-2, with 10 bases that match TRBD1. This CDR3 is 14 amino acids long. After removal of 3 bases from V and 3 bases from J, the junction contained 1 base not matched to a gene. Looked up from germline, CDR1 is KGHSH and CDR2 is LQKENI. The CDR3 sequence is CASSPGTGDYGYTF. CDR3 bases: TGTGCCAGCTCACCGGGGACAGGGGACTATGGCTACACCTTC.

The chain couples TRBV6-1 to TRBJ2-2; no firm D call. The CDR3 totals 14 residues. The germline V gene encodes CDR1 MNHNS and CDR2 SASEGT. V lost 8 bases and J 2 bases, leaving 12 bases between the germline ends. The CDR3 loop is CASRTESNTGELFF. DNA of the CDR3: TGTGCCAGCCGCACAGAGTCAAACACCGGGGAGCTGTTTTTT.

This clone was seen more than once but under ten times. Other DNA variants within this sample encode the same CDR3. V and J are TRBV6-5 and TRBJ2-7; D is perhaps TRBD2 (5 bases). From germline, CDR1 is MNHEY and CDR2 SVGAGI. V gave up 5 bases and J gave up 4 bases, with 6 bases separating them. The CDR3 loop spans 11 amino acids. CDR3 region: CASSERYEQYF. The CDR3 coding sequence is TGTGCCAGCAGTGAGCGGTACGAGCAGTACTTC.

The chain couples TRBV13 to TRBJ1-5; D might be TRBD1 (6 bases). The V end lost 5 bases, the J end lost 1 base, and 9 bases lay between the germline ends. This CDR3 has 14 residues. Looked up from germline, CDR1 is PRHDT and CDR2 is FYEKMQ (reference sequence). The CDR3 DNA follows: TGTGCCAGCAGCACAGGGATAAGCAATCAGCCCCAGCATTTT. Protein sequence: CASSTGISNQPQHF.

In its sample, this clone was seen a few times. As DNA, the CDR3 is TGTGCCAGCAGCCCGCGGACAGGGGGACCCCAGCATTTT. The encoded protein is CASSPRTGGPQHF. The chain links TRBV7-6 to TRBJ1-5; 10 nucleotides line up with TRBD1. There are 13 residues in the CDR3. From germline, CDR1 is SGHVS and CDR2 FNYEAQ. The junction had 5 bases not matched to a gene; V was cut back by 5 bases and J by 10 bases.

The chain has TRBV30 and TRBJ2-1, with TRBD1 matching over 8 bases. CDR1 GTSNPN and CDR2 SVGIG come from the germline V gene (reference sequence). The V and J ends lost 2 bases and 6 bases, in that order; junction bases with no gene match: 3. The CDR3 contains 13 residues. The CDR3 sequence is CAWSQGAGNEQFF. Here the CDR3 DNA reads TGTGCCTGGAGTCAGGGGGCCGGCAATGAGCAGTTCTTC.

The chain uses TRBV6-1 and TRBJ2-7, with 7 bases identical to TRBD1. V gave up 3 bases and J gave up 6 bases; unmatched junction bases: 5. CDR3 length: 13 residues. Germline loops: CDR1 MNHNS, CDR2 SASEGT. The CDR3 nucleotides are TGTGCCAGCAGTGACGGGACAGCGAGCGAGCAGTACTTC. This codes for CASSDGTASEQYF.

DNA for the CDR3: TGTGCCAGCAGTTTAGAACACCCCCGCTCTGGAAACACCATATATTTT. It yields the protein CASSLEHPRSGNTIYF. The chain uses TRBV27 and TRBJ1-3; no clear D. Trimming cost V 2 bases and J 0 bases, with 11 bases left between them. The CDR3 extends over 16 amino acids. Germline lookup yields CDR1 MNHEY and CDR2 SMNVEV (reference sequence).

The J gene is TRBJ2-7, the V gene TRBV18; the match to TRBD1 covers 10 bases. J gave up 1 base and V 5 bases, and 8 bases lay outside the gene matches. Germline CDR1 is KGHSH and CDR2 is LQKENI. The length of the CDR3 is 16 residues. CDR3 region: CASSRTGTGASYEQYF. The CDR3 DNA follows: TGTGCCAGCTCAAGAACCGGGACAGGGGCATCCTACGAGCAGTACTTC.

The genes are TRBV30 and TRBJ1-5, with no clear D. CDR3 length equals 15 residues. V shed 2 bases and J shed 0 bases, with 11 bases lying between them. Germline V gene sequence: CDR1 GTSNPN, CDR2 SVGIG (reference sequence). Here the CDR3 reads CAWSHTGFSNQPQHF. The CDR3 DNA follows: TGTGCCTGGAGTCACACCGGGTTTAGCAATCAGCCCCAGCATTTT.

The chain uses TRBV5-4 and TRBJ2-2, with D possibly TRBD1 on 5 matching bases. CDR1 and CDR2 (germline): SGHNT, YYREEE (reference sequence). Trimming took off 3 bases at V and 6 bases at J, with 15 bases between the two ends. The CDR3 extends over 15 amino acids. CDR3 in DNA: TGTGCCAGCAGCTCTGGGGCAGGTTCCGCCGGGGAGCTGTTTTTT. Translating it yields CASSSGAGSAGELFF.

About this clone: The same CDR3 is also encoded by other DNA sequences in this sample. The gene calls are TRBV10-3 and TRBJ1-3; D is unresolved. Trimming cost V 0 bases and J 4 bases, with 4 bases left between them. The germline CDR1 and CDR2 sequences are ENHRY and SYGVKD. This CDR3 contains 13 residues. CDR3 in DNA: TGTGCCATCAGTGAGTCCAGAGGAAACACCATATATTTT. Translating it yields CAISESRGNTIYF.